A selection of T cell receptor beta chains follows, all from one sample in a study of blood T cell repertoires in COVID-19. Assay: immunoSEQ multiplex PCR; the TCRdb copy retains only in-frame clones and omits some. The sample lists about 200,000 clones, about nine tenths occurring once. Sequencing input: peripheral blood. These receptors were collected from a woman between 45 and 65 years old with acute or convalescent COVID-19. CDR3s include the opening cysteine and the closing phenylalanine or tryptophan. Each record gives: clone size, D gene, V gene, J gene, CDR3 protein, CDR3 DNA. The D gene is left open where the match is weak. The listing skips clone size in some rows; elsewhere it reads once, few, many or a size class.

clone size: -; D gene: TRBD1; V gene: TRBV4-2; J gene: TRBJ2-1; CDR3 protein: CASSQGGLQGDEQFF; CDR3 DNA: TGTGCCAGCAGCCAAGGGGGGCTCCAGGGGGATGAGCAGTTCTTC
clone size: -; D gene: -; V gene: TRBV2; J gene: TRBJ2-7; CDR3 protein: CASSEMGGPLYEQYF; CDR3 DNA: TGTGCCAGCAGTGAGATGGGGGGACCCCTCTACGAGCAGTACTTC
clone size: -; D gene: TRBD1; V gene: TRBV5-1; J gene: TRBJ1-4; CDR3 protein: CASSRGAGGDEKLFF; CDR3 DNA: TGCGCCAGCAGTCGGGGGGCAGGGGGCGATGAAAAACTGTTTTTT
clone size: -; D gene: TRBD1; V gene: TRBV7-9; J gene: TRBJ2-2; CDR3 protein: CASSFRTGNLPGELFF; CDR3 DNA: TGTGCCAGCAGCTTTCGGACAGGGAATCTCCCCGGGGAGCTGTTTTTT
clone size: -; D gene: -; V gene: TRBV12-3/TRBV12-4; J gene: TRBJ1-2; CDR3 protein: CASSLSKSYTF; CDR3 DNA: TGTGCCAGCAGTTTAAGCAAGAGCTACACCTTC
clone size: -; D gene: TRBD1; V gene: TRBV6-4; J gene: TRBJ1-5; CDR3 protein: CASKGQRLGNQPQHF; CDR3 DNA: TGTGCCAGCAAGGGACAGAGATTGGGGAATCAGCCCCAGCATTTT
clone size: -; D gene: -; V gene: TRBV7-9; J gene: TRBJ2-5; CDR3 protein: CASSLGLQETQYF; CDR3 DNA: TGTGCCAGCAGCTTAGGGCTTCAAGAGACCCAGTACTTC
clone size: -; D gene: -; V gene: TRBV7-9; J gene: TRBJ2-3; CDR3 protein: CASSPQAYTDTQYF; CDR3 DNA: TGTGCCAGCAGCCCGCAGGCGTACACAGATACGCAGTATTTT
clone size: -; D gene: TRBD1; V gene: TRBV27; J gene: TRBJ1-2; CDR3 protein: CASSHRGDFYGYTF; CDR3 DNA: TGTGCCAGCAGCCACAGGGGGGACTTCTATGGCTACACCTTC
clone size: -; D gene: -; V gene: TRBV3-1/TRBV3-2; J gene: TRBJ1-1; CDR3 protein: CASSQGGQRGPFF; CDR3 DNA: TGTGCCAGCAGCCAGGGGGGGCAGAGGGGTCCTTTCTTT
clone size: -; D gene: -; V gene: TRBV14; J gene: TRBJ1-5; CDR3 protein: CASSQDWMGLQGTNQPQHF; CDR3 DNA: TGTGCCAGCAGCCAAGATTGGATGGGGCTACAGGGAACCAATCAGCCCCAGCATTTT
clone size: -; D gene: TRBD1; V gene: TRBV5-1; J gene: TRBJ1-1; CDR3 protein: CASSLEGATTEAFF; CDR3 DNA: TGCGCCAGCAGCTTGGAGGGGGCGACCACTGAAGCTTTCTTT
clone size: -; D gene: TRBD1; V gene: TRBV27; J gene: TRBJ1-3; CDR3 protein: CASSSGQFGGRNTIYF; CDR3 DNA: TGTGCCAGCAGTTCGGGACAGTTCGGCGGGCGAAACACCATATATTTT
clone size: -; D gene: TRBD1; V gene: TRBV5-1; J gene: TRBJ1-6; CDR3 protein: CASSLGDRGLVSPLHF; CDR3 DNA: TGCGCCAGCAGCTTGGGAGACAGGGGGCTAGTTTCACCCCTCCACTTT
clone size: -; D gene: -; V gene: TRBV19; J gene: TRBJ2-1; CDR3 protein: CASSMVTVSYNEQFF; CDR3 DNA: TGTGCCAGTAGTATGGTAACAGTCTCCTACAATGAGCAGTTCTTC
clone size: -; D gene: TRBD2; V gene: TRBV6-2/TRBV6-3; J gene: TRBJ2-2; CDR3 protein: CASSWTSGGAERTGELFF; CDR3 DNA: TGTGCCAGCAGCTGGACTAGCGGGGGGGCCGAGAGAACCGGGGAGCTGTTTTTT
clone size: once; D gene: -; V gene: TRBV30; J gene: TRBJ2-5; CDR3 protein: CAWSMAQETQYF; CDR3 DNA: TGTGCCTGGTCCATGGCTCAAGAGACCCAGTACTTC
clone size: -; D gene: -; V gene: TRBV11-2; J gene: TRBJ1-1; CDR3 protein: CASSLLGMNTEAFF; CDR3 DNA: TGTGCCAGCAGCTTATTGGGCATGAACACTGAAGCTTTCTTT
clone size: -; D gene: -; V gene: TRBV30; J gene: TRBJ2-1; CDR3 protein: CAWSEFFNEQFF; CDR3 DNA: TGTGCCTGGAGTGAATTCTTCAATGAGCAGTTCTTC
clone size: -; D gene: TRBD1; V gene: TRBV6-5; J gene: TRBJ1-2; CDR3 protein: CASRRDSSPYGYTF; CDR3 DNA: TGTGCCAGCAGAAGGGACAGCTCTCCCTATGGCTACACCTTC
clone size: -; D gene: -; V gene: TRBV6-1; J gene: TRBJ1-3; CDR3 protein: CASSDRQGLLGNTIYF; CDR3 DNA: TGTGCCAGCAGTGATCGGCAGGGCTTATTAGGAAACACCATATATTTT
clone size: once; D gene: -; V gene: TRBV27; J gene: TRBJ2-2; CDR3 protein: CASSLGWGANTGELFF; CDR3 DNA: TGTGCCAGCAGTTTAGGTTGGGGGGCGAACACCGGGGAGCTGTTTTTT
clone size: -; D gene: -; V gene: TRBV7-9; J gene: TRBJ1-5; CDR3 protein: CASSLTGDQPQHF; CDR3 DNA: TGTGCCAGCAGCTTAACCGGGGATCAGCCCCAGCATTTT
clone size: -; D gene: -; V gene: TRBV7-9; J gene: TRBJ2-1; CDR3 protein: CAKSGQSSYNEQFF; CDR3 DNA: TGTGCCAAGAGCGGGCAGAGCTCCTACAATGAGCAGTTCTTC
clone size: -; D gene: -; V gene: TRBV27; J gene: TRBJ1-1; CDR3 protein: CASSQQGDGNTEAFF; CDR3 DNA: TGTGCCAGCAGTCAACAGGGTGATGGGAACACTGAAGCTTTCTTT
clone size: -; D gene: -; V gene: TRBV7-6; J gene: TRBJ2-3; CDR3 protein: CASSINIPGGVGADTQYF; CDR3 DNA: TGTGCCAGCAGCATTAACATCCCTGGGGGAGTGGGGGCGGATACGCAGTATTTT
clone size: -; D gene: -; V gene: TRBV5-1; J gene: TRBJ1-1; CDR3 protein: CASSPTGNTEAFF; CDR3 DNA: TGCGCCAGCAGCCCAACAGGGAACACTGAAGCTTTCTTT
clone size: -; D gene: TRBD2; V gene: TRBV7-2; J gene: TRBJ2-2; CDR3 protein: CASKLAETGELFF; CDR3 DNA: TGTGCCAGCAAACTAGCGGAGACCGGGGAGCTGTTTTTT
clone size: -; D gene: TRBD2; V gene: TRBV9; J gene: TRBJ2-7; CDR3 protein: CASSSGRGDYEQYF; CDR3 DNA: TGTGCCAGCAGCTCAGGGCGGGGGGATTACGAGCAGTACTTC
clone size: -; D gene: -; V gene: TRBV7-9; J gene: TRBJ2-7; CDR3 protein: CASSRQGYEQYF; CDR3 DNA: TGTGCCAGCAGCAGGCAGGGCTACGAGCAGTACTTC
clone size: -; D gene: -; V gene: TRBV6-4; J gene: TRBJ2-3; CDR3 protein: CASSDGSTDTQYF; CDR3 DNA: TGTGCCAGCAGTGACGGCAGTACAGATACGCAGTATTTT
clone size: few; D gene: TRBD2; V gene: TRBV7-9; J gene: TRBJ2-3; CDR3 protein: CASSLAGGSGTDTQYF; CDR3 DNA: TGTGCCAGCAGCTTAGCGGGCGGGAGTGGCACAGATACGCAGTATTTT
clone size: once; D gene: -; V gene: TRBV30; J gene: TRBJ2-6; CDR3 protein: CAWSVGQGSGANVLTF; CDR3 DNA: TGTGCCTGGAGTGTAGGTCAGGGGTCTGGGGCCAACGTCCTGACTTTC
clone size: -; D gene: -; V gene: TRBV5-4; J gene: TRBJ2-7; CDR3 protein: CASSPQVASSYEQYF; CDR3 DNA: TGTGCCAGCAGCCCCCAGGTCGCCAGCTCCTACGAGCAGTACTTC
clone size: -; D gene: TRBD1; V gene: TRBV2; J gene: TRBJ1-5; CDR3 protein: CASSETGGGQPQHF; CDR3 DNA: TGTGCCAGCAGTGAAACAGGGGGCGGTCAGCCCCAGCATTTT
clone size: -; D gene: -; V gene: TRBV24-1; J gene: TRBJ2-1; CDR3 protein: CATSDRDTDNEQFF; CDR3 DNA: TGTGCCACCAGTGACCGGGACACAGACAATGAGCAGTTCTTC
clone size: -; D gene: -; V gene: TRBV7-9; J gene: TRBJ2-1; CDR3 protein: CASSLGLSLRAYNEQFF; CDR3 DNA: TGTGCCAGCAGCCTAGGGCTTAGCCTCCGCGCCTACAATGAGCAGTTCTTC
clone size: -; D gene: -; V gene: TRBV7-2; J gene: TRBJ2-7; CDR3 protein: CASSLAGGPYEQYF; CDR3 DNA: TGTGCCAGCAGCTTAGCCGGGGGTCCCTACGAGCAGTACTTC
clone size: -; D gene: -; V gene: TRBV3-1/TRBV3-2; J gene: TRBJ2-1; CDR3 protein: CASSRGESSYNEQFF; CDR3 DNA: TGTGCCAGCAGCCGGGGGGAGAGCTCCTACAATGAGCAGTTCTTC
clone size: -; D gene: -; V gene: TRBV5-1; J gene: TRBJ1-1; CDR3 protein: CASSSSGYSTEAFF; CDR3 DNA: TGCGCCAGCAGCTCCTCAGGGTACTCCACTGAAGCTTTCTTT
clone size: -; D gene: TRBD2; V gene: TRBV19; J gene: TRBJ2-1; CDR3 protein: CASSKGREGYNEQFF; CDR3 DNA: TGTGCCAGTAGCAAGGGGCGGGAGGGCTACAATGAGCAGTTCTTC
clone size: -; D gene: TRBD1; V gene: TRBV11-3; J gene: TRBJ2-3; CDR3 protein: CASSLDFGTGTDTQYF; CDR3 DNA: TGTGCCAGCAGCTTAGACTTCGGGACAGGGACAGATACGCAGTATTTT
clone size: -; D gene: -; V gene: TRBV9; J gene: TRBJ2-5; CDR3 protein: CASSVLSAETQYF; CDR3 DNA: TGTGCCAGCAGCGTTCTCAGCGCAGAGACCCAGTACTTC
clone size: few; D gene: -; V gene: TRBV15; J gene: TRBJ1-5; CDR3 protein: CATSRYRGASNQPQHF; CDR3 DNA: TGTGCCACCAGCAGATACCGGGGGGCCAGCAATCAGCCCCAGCATTTT
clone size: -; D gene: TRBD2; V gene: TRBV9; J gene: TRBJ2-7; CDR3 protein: CASSVGPGPSGRNYEQYF; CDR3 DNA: TGTGCCAGCAGCGTAGGCCCAGGCCCTAGCGGGAGAAATTACGAGCAGTACTTC
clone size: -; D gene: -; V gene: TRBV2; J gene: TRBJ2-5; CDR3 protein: CASSNLRETQYF; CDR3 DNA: TGTGCCAGCAGCAACTTACGGGAGACCCAGTACTTC
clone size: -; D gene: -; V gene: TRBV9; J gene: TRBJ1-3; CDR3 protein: CASSRSGQVSGNTIYF; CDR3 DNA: TGTGCCAGCAGCCGAAGTGGGCAGGTCTCTGGAAACACCATATATTTT
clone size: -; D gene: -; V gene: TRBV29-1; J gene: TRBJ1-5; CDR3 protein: CSVEEGAGNTRTQHF; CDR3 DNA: TGCAGCGTTGAAGAGGGGGCAGGGAATACAAGGACCCAGCATTTT
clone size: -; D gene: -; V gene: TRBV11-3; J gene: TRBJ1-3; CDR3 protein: CASSPGTGNTIYF; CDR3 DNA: TGTGCCAGCAGCCCCGGGACTGGAAACACCATATATTTT
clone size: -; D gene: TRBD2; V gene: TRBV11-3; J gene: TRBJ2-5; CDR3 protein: CASSTRLAEETQYF; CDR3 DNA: TGTGCCAGCAGCACCCGACTAGCGGAAGAGACCCAGTACTTC
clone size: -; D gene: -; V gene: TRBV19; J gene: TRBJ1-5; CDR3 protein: CASRPGHSNQPQHF; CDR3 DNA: TGTGCCAGTAGGCCGGGACACAGCAATCAGCCCCAGCATTTT
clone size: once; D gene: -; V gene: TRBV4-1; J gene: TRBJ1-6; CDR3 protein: CASSQDSDSYNSPLHF; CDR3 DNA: TGCGCCAGCAGCCAAGACTCGGACAGCTATAATTCACCCCTCCACTTT
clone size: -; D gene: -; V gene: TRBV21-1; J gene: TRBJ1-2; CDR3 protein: CASSKARQLVRTF; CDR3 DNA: TGTGCCAGCAGCAAAGCTAGACAGCTCGTTCGCACCTTC
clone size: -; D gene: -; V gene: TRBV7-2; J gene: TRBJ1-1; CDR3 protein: CASSNNENTEAFF; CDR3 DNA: TGTGCCAGCAGCAACAACGAAAACACTGAAGCTTTCTTT
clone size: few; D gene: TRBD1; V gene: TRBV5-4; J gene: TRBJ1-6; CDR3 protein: CASSTAGTGGSPLHF; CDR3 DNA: TGTGCCAGCAGCACCGCCGGGACAGGGGGTTCACCCCTCCACTTT